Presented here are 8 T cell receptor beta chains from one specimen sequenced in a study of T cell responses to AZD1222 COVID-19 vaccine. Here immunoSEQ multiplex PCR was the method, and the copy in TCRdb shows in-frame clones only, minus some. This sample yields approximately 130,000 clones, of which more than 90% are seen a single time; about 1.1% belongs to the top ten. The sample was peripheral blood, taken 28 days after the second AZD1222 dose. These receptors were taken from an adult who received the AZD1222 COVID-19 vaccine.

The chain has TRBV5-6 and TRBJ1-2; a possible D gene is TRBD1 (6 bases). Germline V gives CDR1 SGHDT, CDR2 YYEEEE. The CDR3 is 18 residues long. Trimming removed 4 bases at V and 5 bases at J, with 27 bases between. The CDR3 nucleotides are TGTGCCAGCAGCCAAAACACCCCCGACAGGCACCTTCAGTATGGCTACACCTTC. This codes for CASSQNTPDRHLQYGYTF.

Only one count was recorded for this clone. Written as DNA, the CDR3 is TGTGCCAGCAGCTTGCCGGTCTCCCAAGAGACCCAGTACTTC. Translation gives CASSLPVSQETQYF. The chain combines TRBV5-6 with TRBJ2-5; D call uncertain. The CDR3 spans 14 residues. CDR1 SGHDT and CDR2 YYEEEE come from the germline V gene. The V and J ends lost 1 base and 1 base respectively, with 8 bases between them.

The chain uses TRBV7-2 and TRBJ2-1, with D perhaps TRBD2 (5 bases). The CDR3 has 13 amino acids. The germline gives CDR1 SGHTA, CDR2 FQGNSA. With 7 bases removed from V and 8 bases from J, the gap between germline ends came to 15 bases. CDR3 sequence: CASTPERVDEQFF. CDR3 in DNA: TGTGCCAGCACACCCGAGAGGGTGGATGAGCAGTTCTTC.

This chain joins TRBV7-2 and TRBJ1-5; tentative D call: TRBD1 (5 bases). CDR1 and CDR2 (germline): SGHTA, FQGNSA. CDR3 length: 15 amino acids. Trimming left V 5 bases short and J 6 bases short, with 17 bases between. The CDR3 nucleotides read TGTGCCAGCAGCCCCGTGGGCGGGGGGTTTCAGCCCCAGCATTTT. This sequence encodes CASSPVGGGFQPQHF. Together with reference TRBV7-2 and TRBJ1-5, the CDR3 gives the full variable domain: GAGVSQSPSNKVTEKGKDVELRCDPISGHTALYWYRQSLGQGLEFLIYFQGNSAPDKSGLPSDRFSAERTGGSVSTLTIQRTQQEDSAVYLCASSPVGGGFQPQHFGDGTRLSIL.

CDR3: CASSLRTSGRTYEQYF. In DNA, the CDR3 is TGTGCCAGTAGTCTTCGGACTAGCGGGAGGACCTACGAGCAGTACTTC. The chain uses TRBV19 and TRBJ2-7; 14 nucleotides match TRBD2. The germline gives CDR1 LNHDA, CDR2 SQIVND (reference sequence). Trimming at V came to 5 bases and at J to 2 bases, leaving 5 bases not matched to a gene. CDR3 length: 16 residues.

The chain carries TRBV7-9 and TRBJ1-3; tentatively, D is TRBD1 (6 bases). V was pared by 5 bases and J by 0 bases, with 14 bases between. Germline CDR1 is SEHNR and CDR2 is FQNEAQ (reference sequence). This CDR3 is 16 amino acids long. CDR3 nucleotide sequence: TGTGCCAGCAGCAGCCGGGACACCGTCTCTGGAAACACCATATATTTT. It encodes CASSSRDTVSGNTIYF.

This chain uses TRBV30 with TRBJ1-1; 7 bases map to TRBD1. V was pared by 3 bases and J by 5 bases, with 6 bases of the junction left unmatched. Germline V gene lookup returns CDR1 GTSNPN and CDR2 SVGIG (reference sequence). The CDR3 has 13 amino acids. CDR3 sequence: CAWSSQGWTEAFF. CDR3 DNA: TGTGCCTGGAGCTCACAGGGGTGGACTGAAGCTTTCTTT.

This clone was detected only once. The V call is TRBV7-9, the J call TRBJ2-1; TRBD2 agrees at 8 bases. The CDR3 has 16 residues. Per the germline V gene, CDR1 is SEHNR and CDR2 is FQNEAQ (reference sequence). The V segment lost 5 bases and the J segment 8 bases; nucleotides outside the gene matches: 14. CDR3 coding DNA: TGTGCCAGCAGCAACGGGAGGGGCCAGGGAAAACATGAGCAGTTCTTC. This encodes CASSNGRGQGKHEQFF.